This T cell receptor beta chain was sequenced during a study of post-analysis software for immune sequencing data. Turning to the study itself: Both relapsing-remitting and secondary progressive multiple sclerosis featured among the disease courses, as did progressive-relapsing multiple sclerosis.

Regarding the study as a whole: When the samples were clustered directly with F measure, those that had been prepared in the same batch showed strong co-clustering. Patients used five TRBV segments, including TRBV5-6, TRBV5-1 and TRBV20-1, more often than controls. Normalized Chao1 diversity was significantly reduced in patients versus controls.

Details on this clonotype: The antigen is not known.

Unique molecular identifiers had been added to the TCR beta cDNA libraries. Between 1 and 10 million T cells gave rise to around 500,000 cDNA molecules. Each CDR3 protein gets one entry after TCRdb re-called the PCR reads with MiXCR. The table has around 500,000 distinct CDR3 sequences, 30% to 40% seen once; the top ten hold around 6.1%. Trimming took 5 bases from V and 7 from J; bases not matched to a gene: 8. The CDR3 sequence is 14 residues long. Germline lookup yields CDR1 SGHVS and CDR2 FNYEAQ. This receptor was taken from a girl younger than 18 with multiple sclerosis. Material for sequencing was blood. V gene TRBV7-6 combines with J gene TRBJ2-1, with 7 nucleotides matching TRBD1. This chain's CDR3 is CASSAYTGDNEQFF. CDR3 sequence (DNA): TGTGCCAGCAGCGCTTACACAGGGGATAATGAGCAGTTCTTC.